The text below deals with one T cell receptor (beta chain). Its antigen remains unknown. A mixed TRB-A/B primer pool amplified rearranged TRB by multiplex touch-down PCR. One entry per CDR3 protein results from TCRdb running MiXCR on the multiplex PCR reads. The sample comprises about 1,200 distinct CDR3 sequences, roughly 15% of which are singletons, and 17% rests with the top ten. The data were obtained in a study of T cell repertoires in aging, cancer and after chemotherapy. Whole-study results and caveats: Untreated cancer patients had significantly lower blood TCR diversity than age-matched healthy donors.

Peripheral blood genomic DNA, not sorted cells or RNA, was the template. The CDR3 covers 13 residues. Germline V gives CDR1 SNHLY, CDR2 FYNNEI. Trimming pared 2 bases from V and 4 bases from J, leaving 8 bases between. Sequences were obtained from blood. The J gene is TRBJ1-1, the V gene TRBV2; D might be TRBD1 (6 bases). The clonotype was recovered from a human donor with a solid tumor. The CDR3 DNA is TGTGCCAGCAGTGAACAGGGGCGCACTGAAGCTTTCTTT. The encoded protein is CASSEQGRTEAFF.